The rows below give T cell receptor beta chains drawn from one sample of a study of OX40 agonist ivuxolimab in advanced cancers. The protocol was immunoSEQ multiplex PCR, while the TCRdb copy is restricted to in-frame clones and leaves out a portion. Of tens of thousands of clones in the sample, roughly 93% are singletons; the top ten hold approximately 2.9%. Sequencing used CD4+ or CD8+ T cells sorted from blood, obtained in a trial of the OX40 agonist ivuxolimab. The source is an adult with an advanced solid tumor such as melanoma, head and neck, liver or kidney cancer. Each CDR3 is given with its conserved first and last residue. Fields, in order: J gene, V gene, D gene, clone size, CDR3 protein, CDR3 DNA. A D gene is named only where the DNA matches it firmly. Clone size is stated in some rows and not others, as once, few, many or a class when expanded.

J gene: TRBJ1-4
V gene: TRBV29-1
D gene: NA
clone size: NA
CDR3 protein: CSVAGTGEKLFF
CDR3 DNA: TGCAGCGTTGCTGGGACGGGAGAAAAACTGTTTTTT

J gene: TRBJ1-5
V gene: TRBV11-3
D gene: TRBD1
clone size: once
CDR3 protein: CASSIYPQGALVNQPQHF
CDR3 DNA: TGTGCCAGCAGCATCTACCCCCAGGGGGCATTGGTCAATCAGCCCCAGCATTTT

J gene: TRBJ2-3
V gene: TRBV7-6
D gene: NA
clone size: NA
CDR3 protein: CASSPTAYPTDTQYF
CDR3 DNA: TGTGCCAGCAGCCCGACTGCCTACCCCACAGATACGCAGTATTTT

J gene: TRBJ1-1
V gene: TRBV6-1
D gene: NA
clone size: NA
CDR3 protein: CASSFAGEVNTEAFF
CDR3 DNA: TGTGCCAGCAGTTTCGCGGGGGAAGTGAACACTGAAGCTTTCTTT

J gene: TRBJ1-4
V gene: TRBV5-1
D gene: NA
clone size: NA
CDR3 protein: CASSLASLNNEKLFF
CDR3 DNA: TGCGCCAGCAGCTTGGCCTCACTTAATAATGAAAAACTGTTTTTT

J gene: TRBJ1-2
V gene: TRBV15
D gene: NA
clone size: NA
CDR3 protein: CATSSGGHSNYGYTF
CDR3 DNA: TGTGCCACCAGCAGTGGGGGACACTCTAACTATGGCTACACCTTC

J gene: TRBJ1-4
V gene: TRBV30
D gene: TRBD1
clone size: once
CDR3 protein: CAWSDGQGVNNEKLFF
CDR3 DNA: TGTGCCTGGAGTGATGGACAGGGGGTTAATAATGAAAAACTGTTTTTT

J gene: TRBJ1-5
V gene: TRBV7-6
D gene: TRBD1
clone size: NA
CDR3 protein: CASSPRAGGIGNQPQHF
CDR3 DNA: TGTGCCAGCAGCCCCCGGGCAGGGGGAATAGGCAATCAGCCCCAGCATTTT

J gene: TRBJ1-5
V gene: TRBV19
D gene: NA
clone size: NA
CDR3 protein: CASSPAGSNQPQHF
CDR3 DNA: TGTGCCAGTAGCCCCGCGGGGAGCAATCAGCCCCAGCATTTT

J gene: TRBJ1-5
V gene: TRBV6-4
D gene: TRBD1
clone size: NA
CDR3 protein: CASSEQGNQPQHF
CDR3 DNA: TGTGCCAGCAGCGAACAGGGGAATCAGCCCCAGCATTTT

J gene: TRBJ2-1
V gene: TRBV2
D gene: NA
clone size: NA
CDR3 protein: CASNRGPLIRWFF
CDR3 DNA: TGTGCCAGCAACCGGGGGCCCCTAATAAGGTGGTTCTTC

J gene: TRBJ2-3
V gene: TRBV2
D gene: TRBD1
clone size: once
CDR3 protein: CASEDRGRDTQYF
CDR3 DNA: TGTGCCTCCGAGGACAGGGGGCGAGATACGCAGTATTTT

J gene: TRBJ2-6
V gene: TRBV7-6
D gene: TRBD1
clone size: NA
CDR3 protein: CASSRLRPGGTGTGANVLTF
CDR3 DNA: TGTGCCAGCAGCCGATTAAGGCCCGGAGGGACAGGGACTGGGGCCAACGTCCTGACTTTC

J gene: TRBJ1-1
V gene: TRBV2
D gene: NA
clone size: NA
CDR3 protein: CASGTDINTEAFF
CDR3 DNA: TGTGCCAGCGGTACGGACATTAACACTGAAGCTTTCTTT

J gene: TRBJ1-1
V gene: TRBV6-1
D gene: NA
clone size: NA
CDR3 protein: CASRRRGAAFF
CDR3 DNA: TGTGCCAGCAGACGTCGAGGGGCAGCTTTCTTT

J gene: TRBJ1-6
V gene: TRBV6-1
D gene: TRBD1
clone size: NA
CDR3 protein: CASGPLGTGVSPLHF
CDR3 DNA: TGTGCCAGCGGCCCTTTAGGGACAGGGGTTTCACCCCTCCACTTT

J gene: TRBJ2-5
V gene: TRBV5-6
D gene: NA
clone size: NA
CDR3 protein: CASSRPPPETQYF
CDR3 DNA: TGTGCCAGCAGCCGACCCCCCCCAGAGACCCAGTACTTC

J gene: TRBJ1-2
V gene: TRBV7-9
D gene: NA
clone size: NA
CDR3 protein: CASHRAGAVPDYGYTF
CDR3 DNA: TGTGCCAGTCACAGGGCTGGGGCGGTTCCTGACTATGGCTACACCTTC

J gene: TRBJ2-2
V gene: TRBV5-1
D gene: TRBD1
clone size: NA
CDR3 protein: CASSARTGSTGELFF
CDR3 DNA: TGCGCCAGCAGCGCGAGGACAGGGAGCACCGGGGAGCTGTTTTTT

J gene: TRBJ2-7
V gene: TRBV10-3
D gene: NA
clone size: NA
CDR3 protein: CAIRASNEQYF
CDR3 DNA: TGTGCCATCAGGGCTAGCAACGAGCAGTACTTC

J gene: TRBJ1-2
V gene: TRBV6-1
D gene: NA
clone size: NA
CDR3 protein: CASGLRGLGYGYTF
CDR3 DNA: TGTGCCAGCGGTTTGCGGGGGCTGGGCTATGGCTACACCTTC

J gene: TRBJ2-1
V gene: TRBV5-8
D gene: TRBD2
clone size: NA
CDR3 protein: CASSPRLAGHNEQFF
CDR3 DNA: TGTGCCAGCAGCCCTCGACTAGCGGGGCACAATGAGCAGTTCTTC

J gene: TRBJ2-1
V gene: TRBV6-6
D gene: NA
clone size: NA
CDR3 protein: CATGTLYNEQFF
CDR3 DNA: TGTGCCACCGGGACACTCTACAATGAGCAGTTCTTC

J gene: TRBJ2-1
V gene: TRBV7-9
D gene: TRBD1
clone size: NA
CDR3 protein: CASSPDRGTYNEQFF
CDR3 DNA: TGTGCCAGCAGCCCAGACAGGGGGACCTACAATGAGCAGTTCTTC

J gene: TRBJ2-1
V gene: TRBV4-2
D gene: NA
clone size: NA
CDR3 protein: CASSRPGNNEQFF
CDR3 DNA: TGTGCCAGCAGCCGCCCCGGCAACAATGAGCAGTTCTTC

J gene: TRBJ2-7
V gene: TRBV7-2
D gene: NA
clone size: NA
CDR3 protein: CASSYRQTSREQYF
CDR3 DNA: TGTGCCAGCAGCTATAGACAGACCTCTAGGGAGCAGTACTTC

J gene: TRBJ2-5
V gene: TRBV18
D gene: TRBD2
clone size: NA
CDR3 protein: CASSPLRGEETQYF
CDR3 DNA: TGTGCCAGCTCACCGCTACGGGGGGAAGAGACCCAGTACTTC

J gene: TRBJ1-1
V gene: TRBV7-8
D gene: TRBD1
clone size: once
CDR3 protein: CASSPSGQGSTWNTEAFF
CDR3 DNA: TGTGCCAGCAGCCCTTCTGGACAGGGGTCGACATGGAACACTGAAGCTTTCTTT

J gene: TRBJ1-1
V gene: TRBV19
D gene: NA
clone size: NA
CDR3 protein: CASLQGNMNTEAFF
CDR3 DNA: TGTGCCAGCTTACAGGGAAACATGAACACTGAAGCTTTCTTT

J gene: TRBJ1-4
V gene: TRBV20-1
D gene: NA
clone size: NA
CDR3 protein: CSVRGGEKLFF
CDR3 DNA: TGCAGTGTAAGGGGGGGAGAAAAACTGTTTTTT

J gene: TRBJ2-1
V gene: TRBV5-1
D gene: TRBD1
clone size: NA
CDR3 protein: CASSLVSGQGLNEQFF
CDR3 DNA: TGCGCCAGCAGCTTGGTTTCCGGACAGGGACTCAATGAGCAGTTCTTC

J gene: TRBJ2-3
V gene: TRBV5-1
D gene: NA
clone size: NA
CDR3 protein: CASLQGGTDTQYF
CDR3 DNA: TGCGCCAGCCTACAGGGAGGCACAGATACGCAGTATTTT

J gene: TRBJ1-2
V gene: TRBV2
D gene: NA
clone size: NA
CDR3 protein: CASSEAPNGYTF
CDR3 DNA: TGTGCCAGCAGTGAAGCGCCTAATGGCTACACCTTC

J gene: TRBJ2-2
V gene: TRBV7-6
D gene: TRBD1
clone size: NA
CDR3 protein: CASSSLVRDRNTGELFF
CDR3 DNA: TGTGCCAGCAGCTCGCTCGTCCGGGACAGGAACACCGGGGAGCTGTTTTTT

J gene: TRBJ2-3
V gene: TRBV18
D gene: TRBD2
clone size: NA
CDR3 protein: CASSPTSGVRTDTQYF
CDR3 DNA: TGTGCCAGCTCACCTACTAGCGGGGTCCGCACAGATACGCAGTATTTT

J gene: TRBJ2-2
V gene: TRBV30
D gene: NA
clone size: NA
CDR3 protein: CAWSDLGTNTGELFF
CDR3 DNA: TGTGCCTGGAGTGATCTCGGGACCAACACCGGGGAGCTGTTTTTT

J gene: TRBJ2-1
V gene: TRBV6-5
D gene: NA
clone size: NA
CDR3 protein: CASSKQGYEQFF
CDR3 DNA: TGTGCCAGCAGTAAACAGGGCTATGAGCAGTTCTTC

J gene: TRBJ2-7
V gene: TRBV6-4
D gene: NA
clone size: NA
CDR3 protein: CARYDYEQYF
CDR3 DNA: TGTGCCAGGTACGACTACGAGCAGTACTTC